This TCR beta chain emerged from a study of T cell repertoires in cytomegalovirus infection. This clonotype was observed a few times. Its antigen is as yet unknown. Study-wide results and caveats: Within the response measured ex vivo, HLA-C-restricted CMV-specific TCR beta clonotypes were dominant.

This CDR3 is built from 14 residues. Germline loops: CDR1 SGHVS, CDR2 FQNEAQ. Trimming took 1 base from V and 6 from J, leaving 13 bases between them. TCRdb recomputed calls from the reads with MiXCR, one row per CDR3 protein. The sample contains some 160,000 distinct CDR3 sequences, 17% of which appear only once. The V and J genes are TRBV7-8 and TRBJ2-7, with unresolved D. Sample: CD8+ T cells from PBMCs. This clonotype was obtained from a human donor in good health (CMV status not recorded). Some clones in this sample may be carry-over from other donors' samples. In DNA form, the CDR3 reads TGTGCCAGCAGCTTAGGAGGTAGTCTCGGCGAGCAGTACTTC. This gives the protein CASSLGGSLGEQYF. Filled out from reference TRBV7-8 and TRBJ2-7, the complete variable domain reads GAGVSQSPRYKVAKRGQDVALRCDPISGHVSLFWYQQALGQGPEFLTYFQNEAQLDKSGLPSDRFFAERPEGSVSTLKIQRTQQEDSAVYLCASSLGGSLGEQYFGPGTRLTVT.